These T cell receptor beta chains were read from a single sample in a study of cytomegalovirus exposure and HLA in healthy donors. This table comes from immunoSEQ multiplex PCR, and its TCRdb copy is limited to in-frame clones, with some not included. The sample has 100,000 to 150,000 clones; approximately 90% are singletons. The sequenced sample was PBMCs. These receptors were obtained from a woman younger than 30 in good health and CMV-seronegative. The CDR3 runs from the conserved cysteine through the conserved F or W. The D gene is left open where the match is weak. Size tells how often a clone was seen (once, few, many) or the class of an expanded clone, and some rows leave it out.

cdr3_length	j_call	v_call	d_call	clone_size	cdr3_aa	cdr3_nt
16	TRBJ1-4	TRBV11-2	NA	NA	CASSTTILATNEKLFF	TGTGCCAGCAGCACTACTATTTTGGCAACTAATGAAAAACTGTTTTTT
19	TRBJ1-1	TRBV9	TRBD1	NA	CASSVVVLGTGGSDTEAFF	TGTGCCAGCAGCGTAGTAGTTTTAGGGACAGGGGGCTCTGATACTGAAGCTTTCTTT
11	TRBJ2-7	TRBV7-9	NA	NA	CASSPDYEQYF	TGTGCCAGCAGCCCAGACTACGAGCAGTACTTC
11	TRBJ2-7	TRBV5-5	NA	NA	CASSFLNEQYF	TGTGCCAGCAGCTTCCTAAACGAGCAGTACTTC
12	TRBJ2-7	TRBV7-9	NA	few	CASSLGLDEQYF	TGTGCCAGCAGCTTAGGACTAGACGAGCAGTACTTC
15	TRBJ2-1	TRBV10-2	TRBD2	NA	CASKGLAASSSEQFF	TGCGCCAGCAAGGGACTAGCAGCCTCGTCGAGTGAGCAGTTCTTC
13	TRBJ2-5	TRBV7-9	TRBD2	NA	CASTSGGKETQYF	TGTGCCAGCACCTCGGGAGGGAAAGAGACCCAGTACTTC
15	TRBJ2-7	TRBV11-2	NA	NA	CASSSREGRSYEQYF	TGTGCCAGCAGCTCCCGGGAAGGGCGGAGCTACGAGCAGTACTTC
15	TRBJ2-7	TRBV27	NA	NA	CASSFTSGLSYEQYF	TGTGCCAGCAGTTTCACGTCAGGGCTCTCCTACGAGCAGTACTTC
15	TRBJ2-1	TRBV6-5	NA	NA	CASSKGTGDYNEQFF	TGTGCCAGCAGTAAGGGCACGGGAGATTACAATGAGCAGTTCTTC
15	TRBJ1-5	TRBV28	NA	NA	CASSFERGYRQPQHF	TGTGCCAGCAGTTTTGAGAGGGGGTACCGTCAGCCCCAGCATTTT
16	TRBJ2-3	TRBV7-9	NA	NA	CASSLAGAAFTDTQYF	TGTGCCAGCAGCTTAGCAGGCGCGGCGTTCACAGATACGCAGTATTTT
14	TRBJ1-3	TRBV5-4	NA	NA	CASSLDRAGNTIYF	TGTGCCAGCAGCTTGGACAGGGCTGGAAACACCATATATTTT
15	TRBJ1-1	TRBV6-1	TRBD1	once	CASHGPGTGRTEAFF	TGTGCCAGCCATGGTCCCGGGACAGGGAGGACTGAAGCTTTCTTT
14	TRBJ1-1	TRBV30	TRBD1	NA	CAWSRGTGNTEAFF	TGTGCCTGGAGTCGGGGGACAGGGAACACTGAAGCTTTCTTT
15	TRBJ2-1	TRBV18	TRBD1	NA	CASSLPGGLNNEQFF	TGTGCCAGCTCACTGCCAGGGGGCTTAAACAATGAGCAGTTCTTC
14	TRBJ2-7	TRBV2	TRBD2	NA	CASRELAGVYEQYF	TGTGCCAGCAGGGAACTAGCGGGAGTGTACGAGCAGTACTTC
18	TRBJ2-7	TRBV9	TRBD2	NA	CASSPRTSGGSNFYEQYF	TGTGCCAGCAGCCCCCGGACTAGCGGGGGCTCAAACTTCTACGAGCAGTACTTC